A single T cell receptor (beta chain) is shown here with its context. Its antigen is not identified. This sample was included in a study of T cell repertoires in cytomegalovirus infection. Across the whole study: In public TCR beta signatures, there were indications of both CMV infection and matching HLA type. General study results and limits: Using cumulative public TCR beta family frequency, the authors identified those who carried CMV together with the relevant HLA.

TCRdb processed the reads anew with MiXCR; each CDR3 protein has one entry. Seen here are some 100,000 distinct CDR3 sequences, more than 20% observed once, and the top ten hold 30% to 40%. V lost 6 bases to trimming and J lost 4 bases, with 12 bases between them. Germline loops: CDR1 LNHDA, CDR2 SQIVND (reference sequence). This CDR3 comprises 13 residues. The origin of this receptor is a human donor in good health (CMV status not recorded). Some clones in this sample may be carry-over from other donors' samples. V is TRBV19 and J is TRBJ1-1; D might be TRBD1 (5 bases). Material for sequencing was CD8+ T cells from PBMCs. The DNA for the CDR3 is TGTGCCAGTAGAATGACAGAGATCACTGAAGCTTTCTTT. This translates into CASRMTEITEAFF.